These T cell receptor beta chains were read from a single sample in a study of cytomegalovirus exposure and HLA in healthy donors. Generated by immunoSEQ multiplex PCR, the TCRdb table keeps only in-frame clones and is missing some. Of approximately 170,000 clones detected, 65% to 85% appear once; the ten largest clones hold 1.2%. What was sequenced was PBMCs. The receptors originated from a boy aged 2-15 years in good health and CMV-seronegative. Both conserved end residues are part of each CDR3. Each record gives: V gene, J gene, D gene, clone size, CDR3 protein, CDR3 DNA. A D gene is named only where the DNA matches it firmly. A clone size is listed for some rows: how often the clone was seen (once, few, many), or a class if it is expanded.

v_gene: TRBV29-1
j_gene: TRBJ1-2
d_gene: TRBD1
abundance: NA
CDR3aa: CSVRTGSPSGYTF
CDR3nt: TGCAGCGTGCGGACAGGTTCGCCCTCTGGCTACACCTTC

v_gene: TRBV30
j_gene: TRBJ1-6
d_gene: NA
abundance: NA
CDR3aa: CAWSALAGDSPLHF
CDR3nt: TGTGCCTGGAGTGCATTAGCGGGAGACTCACCCCTCCACTTT

v_gene: TRBV11-2
j_gene: TRBJ1-1
d_gene: NA
abundance: NA
CDR3aa: CASSLVLTGGYKNTEAFF
CDR3nt: TGTGCCAGCAGCTTAGTTCTGACAGGCGGGTACAAGAACACTGAAGCTTTCTTT

v_gene: TRBV7-9
j_gene: TRBJ1-1
d_gene: NA
abundance: once
CDR3aa: CASSSPTALNTEAFF
CDR3nt: TGTGCCAGCAGCTCCCCGACAGCCTTGAACACTGAAGCTTTCTTT

v_gene: TRBV28
j_gene: TRBJ1-6
d_gene: NA
abundance: NA
CDR3aa: CASSGRTLQGGNSPLHF
CDR3nt: TGTGCCAGCAGTGGGAGGACACTCCAAGGAGGAAATTCACCCCTCCACTTT

v_gene: TRBV28
j_gene: TRBJ2-1
d_gene: NA
abundance: few
CDR3aa: CASRDRSSYNEQFF
CDR3nt: TGTGCCAGCAGAGACAGGAGCTCCTACAATGAGCAGTTCTTC

v_gene: TRBV2
j_gene: TRBJ1-1
d_gene: NA
abundance: NA
CDR3aa: CASSEQANTEAFF
CDR3nt: TGTGCCAGCAGTGAACAGGCGAACACTGAAGCTTTCTTT

v_gene: TRBV4-3
j_gene: TRBJ2-7
d_gene: TRBD2
abundance: NA
CDR3aa: CASSQAGGPGEQYF
CDR3nt: TGCGCCAGCAGCCAAGCGGGAGGGCCTGGAGAGCAGTACTTC

v_gene: TRBV6-4
j_gene: TRBJ2-7
d_gene: TRBD2
abundance: NA
CDR3aa: CASSACSSGRAGEQYF
CDR3nt: TGTGCCAGCAGTGCGTGCTCTAGCGGGAGGGCTGGCGAGCAGTACTTC

v_gene: TRBV30
j_gene: TRBJ1-6
d_gene: NA
abundance: NA
CDR3aa: CAWSVPAPTYNSPLHF
CDR3nt: TGTGCCTGGAGTGTACCAGCCCCGACTTACAATTCACCCCTCCACTTT

v_gene: TRBV6-4
j_gene: TRBJ2-5
d_gene: NA
abundance: NA
CDR3aa: CATEETQYF
CDR3nt: TGTGCCACCGAAGAGACCCAGTACTTC

v_gene: TRBV18
j_gene: TRBJ2-7
d_gene: TRBD1
abundance: NA
CDR3aa: CASSSDRGSSYEQYF
CDR3nt: TGTGCCAGCTCATCGGACAGGGGAAGCTCCTACGAGCAGTACTTC

v_gene: TRBV4-2
j_gene: TRBJ2-5
d_gene: TRBD2
abundance: few
CDR3aa: CASSLRLPGGRREETQYF
CDR3nt: TGTGCCAGCAGCTTACGACTCCCTGGCGGGAGGAGGGAAGAGACCCAGTACTTC

v_gene: TRBV15
j_gene: TRBJ2-5
d_gene: TRBD2
abundance: few
CDR3aa: CATSRDIGTGGETQYF
CDR3nt: TGTGCCACCAGCAGAGATATTGGGACGGGGGGGGAGACCCAGTACTTC

v_gene: TRBV14
j_gene: TRBJ2-1
d_gene: TRBD2
abundance: NA
CDR3aa: CASSQGASGSPFF
CDR3nt: TGTGCCAGCAGCCAGGGGGCAAGCGGGAGCCCGTTCTTC

v_gene: TRBV2
j_gene: TRBJ2-7
d_gene: TRBD1
abundance: NA
CDR3aa: CASWTGGFYEQYF
CDR3nt: TGTGCCAGCTGGACAGGGGGATTCTACGAGCAGTACTTC

v_gene: TRBV30
j_gene: TRBJ1-2
d_gene: NA
abundance: few
CDR3aa: CAWSVQASGYTF
CDR3nt: TGTGCCTGGAGTGTACAGGCGAGTGGCTACACCTTC

v_gene: TRBV5-4
j_gene: TRBJ2-5
d_gene: NA
abundance: once
CDR3aa: CASSWGEDSEETQYF
CDR3nt: TGTGCCAGCAGCTGGGGAGAGGACTCAGAAGAGACCCAGTACTTC

v_gene: TRBV6-4
j_gene: TRBJ2-2
d_gene: NA
abundance: NA
CDR3aa: CASSDTDTGELFF
CDR3nt: TGTGCCAGCAGTGACACGGACACCGGGGAGCTGTTTTTT

v_gene: TRBV5-1
j_gene: TRBJ1-1
d_gene: NA
abundance: NA
CDR3aa: CASSLGAVNTEAFF
CDR3nt: TGCGCCAGCAGCTTGGGGGCAGTGAACACTGAAGCTTTCTTT

v_gene: TRBV11-1
j_gene: TRBJ1-1
d_gene: NA
abundance: NA
CDR3aa: CASSRGSSEAFF
CDR3nt: TGTGCCAGCAGCCGGGGGAGCTCTGAAGCTTTCTTT

v_gene: TRBV27
j_gene: TRBJ2-7
d_gene: NA
abundance: NA
CDR3aa: CASSPTVSYEQYF
CDR3nt: TGTGCCAGCAGCCCTACAGTGTCCTACGAGCAGTACTTC

v_gene: TRBV10-3
j_gene: TRBJ2-3
d_gene: NA
abundance: NA
CDR3aa: CAISEFGSTDTQYF
CDR3nt: TGTGCCATCAGTGAGTTCGGGAGCACAGATACGCAGTATTTT

v_gene: TRBV9
j_gene: TRBJ2-1
d_gene: NA
abundance: NA
CDR3aa: CASSVKANEQFF
CDR3nt: TGTGCCAGCAGCGTAAAAGCAAATGAGCAGTTCTTC

v_gene: TRBV7-2
j_gene: TRBJ1-5
d_gene: NA
abundance: NA
CDR3aa: CASSLEGFRGGNQPQHF
CDR3nt: TGTGCCAGCAGCTTAGAGGGTTTTCGGGGAGGCAATCAGCCCCAGCATTTT